This T cell receptor beta chain stems from a study of cytomegalovirus exposure and HLA in healthy donors. About the research overall: A preliminary data release comprised around 85 million unique TCRs obtained from HLA-typed donors. Findings and caveats of the study: HLA alleles were associated with some 16,000 TCR beta sequences in a later analysis at 0.05 false discovery rate. Productive status was seen about 90% or about 30% of the time for most TCR beta V segments in an earlier analysis.

13 Jbeta primers and 60 Vbeta primers were used for the PCR. Profiling relied on immunoSEQ multiplex PCR, and the TCRdb table lists in-frame clones only, not all of them. Of 150,000 to 200,000 clones listed, 75% to 90% are singletons. Nobody recorded the CMV serostatus of this donor. CDR1 is MRHNA, CDR2 SNTAGT, per germline. Trimming took 2 bases from V and 9 from J; bases not matched to a gene: 7. The CDR3 consists of 15 residues. This clone turned up a few times. Its target is not known. This receptor was obtained from a human donor in good health. Sequences were obtained from PBMCs. This rearrangement joins TRBV6-4 to TRBJ2-1, with 10 bases aligning to TRBD2. The DNA of the CDR3 is TGTGCCAGCAGTGACAGCTTAGCGGGGGGCACTGAGCAGTTCTTC. Protein product: CASSDSLAGGTEQFF.